The clone carrying this TCR beta chain was picked up many times. The antigen is unknown. CD25-based Treg depletion was applied to purified naive CD4+ T cells. Germline CDR1 DFQATT, CDR2 SNEGSKA (reference sequence). The CDR3 is 18 residues long. J was trimmed by 0 bases and V by 4 bases; bases with no gene match: 14. Findings and caveats of the study: The larger-cohort validation was restricted to a single TCR beta V-J rearrangement rather than whole repertoires. Tumor Treg TCRs overlapped most with tumor naive CD4+ cells.

Constant-region reverse primers amplified full-length variable regions, followed by semi-nested Nested Universal Primer A PCR. MiXCR, applied by TCRdb to the 5' RACE reads, yields one record per CDR3 protein. This sample has about 34,000 distinct CDR3 sequences, with about 26% found just once. The receptor was derived from a female donor with breast cancer. The chain recombines TRBV20-1 with TRBJ2-3, with 9 positions matching TRBD2. The sequenced sample was naive CD4+ T cells sorted from a lymph node. The subset was: naive CD4+ T cells, CD4+CD45RA+CD25-. The CDR3 sequence is CSANWREGPPPSTDTQYF. CDR3 DNA: TGCAGTGCTAATTGGCGGGAGGGACCCCCCCCCAGCACAGATACGCAGTATTTT.